Below are 31 T cell receptor beta chains sequenced from a single sample in a study of regulatory T cells in long-lasting Graves disease. According to the study, TCR beta libraries were built with iRepertoire HTBI primers and CDR3-region Arm-PCR. TCRdb passed the multiplex PCR reads through MiXCR, listing each CDR3 protein once. The table has hundreds of thousands of distinct CDR3 sequences, around 30% seen once; the top ten hold about two fifths. Time point here: persistent/refractory GD, antithyroid drugs over 5 years with positive TRAb. Generation of the TCR library employed RNA extracted from PBMCs. Sequences were derived from peripheral blood mononuclear cells (PBMCs), sampled when the disease was refractory, from a patient treated with antithyroid drugs. These receptors came from a female donor with Graves disease.

This clonotype was detected a few times. This chain uses TRBV12-3 or TRBV12-4 with TRBJ1-1; D is unclear. V lost 6 bases to trimming and J lost 1 base, with 12 bases between them. This CDR3 region has 14 residues. The DNA for the CDR3 is TGTGCCAGCAGCCTCAACACCCGGAACACTGAAGCTTTCTTT. Amino acids: CASSLNTRNTEAFF.

The chain couples TRBV20-1 to TRBJ1-5; D unclear. The CDR3 has 14 residues. V shed 1 base and J shed 11 bases, with 18 bases lying between them. Germline CDR1 is DFQATT and CDR2 is SNEGSKA (reference sequence). CDR3 residues: CSARVRGIRVTQHF. DNA for the CDR3: TGCAGTGCTAGAGTTCGAGGGATCCGGGTGACCCAGCATTTT.

In this sample, this clonotype turned up a few times. V usage is TRBV29-1 and J usage is TRBJ2-1; unclear D gene. The CDR3 is made up of 14 amino acids. Germline CDR1 and CDR2: SQVTM and ANQGSEA. The V gene lost 6 bases and the J gene lost 2 bases, with 14 bases spanning the gap. The DNA for the CDR3 is TGCAGCGTCAGAGTTTTACTCACCTACAATGAGCAGTTCTTC. It encodes CSVRVLLTYNEQFF.

This clonotype turned up a few times. The rearrangement links TRBV5-1 to TRBJ2-1, with D hard to call. The CDR3 is 14 residues long. Germline loops: CDR1 SGHRS, CDR2 YFSETQ. Deletions cut 0 bases from V and 5 bases from J, with 9 bases between. CDR3 nucleotides: TGCGCCAGCAGCTTGGAGGGTTCCCACAATGAGCAGTTCTTC. This translates into CASSLEGSHNEQFF.

The chain has TRBV19 and TRBJ2-7; 8 bases agree with TRBD2. The V segment lost 3 bases and the J segment 6 bases; nucleotides outside the gene matches: 7. The CDR3 runs to 14 residues. Germline CDR1 LNHDA, CDR2 SQIVND (reference sequence). CDR3 sequence reads: CASSIKASGLEQYF. CDR3 nucleotide sequence: TGTGCCAGTAGTATCAAGGCTAGCGGGCTCGAGCAGTACTTC.

A few counts support this clonotype. The gene calls are TRBV15 and TRBJ1-1; 7 bases map to TRBD1. Germline V gene data show CDR1 as LNHNV and CDR2 as YYDKDF (reference sequence). V trimming: 1 base; J trimming: 0 bases; junction bases outside the gene matches: 8. CDR3 length: 17 amino acids. CDR3: CATSRAYGTAVNTEAFF. CDR3 bases: TGTGCCACCAGCAGAGCCTACGGGACAGCTGTGAACACTGAAGCTTTCTTT.

This clonotype showed up just a few times. The CDR3 sequence is CASSQDGLGEQYF. The CDR3 DNA reads as TGTGCCAGCAGCCAAGATGGCCTCGGCGAGCAGTACTTC. V is TRBV14 and J is TRBJ2-7, with no clear D. Germline-derived CDR1 and CDR2 are SGHDN and FVKESK. The CDR3 covers 13 residues. V lost 0 bases and J lost 6, with 9 bases in between. Full variable domain (rest looked up from reference TRBV14 and TRBJ2-7): EAGVTQFPSHSVIEKGQTVTLRCDPISGHDNLYWYRRVMGKEIKFLLHFVKESKQDESGMPNNRFLAERTGGTYSTLKVQPAELEDSGVYFCASSQDGLGEQYFGPGTRLTVT.

The chain is built from TRBV30 and TRBJ1-1; a possible D gene is TRBD1 (6 bases). The CDR3 sequence is 16 residues long. V lost 0 bases to trimming and J lost 1 base, with 15 bases between them. CDR1 and CDR2 from the germline V gene are GTSNPN and SVGIG (reference sequence). CDR3 sequence (DNA): TGTGCCTGGAGTGTACGCGGGGGCGTAGGGAACACTGAAGCTTTCTTT. The encoded protein is CAWSVRGGVGNTEAFF.

This clonotype was picked up a small number of times. V usage is TRBV6-1 and J usage is TRBJ2-7; D is undetermined. The CDR3 consists of 15 residues. Trimming pared 6 bases from V and 1 base from J, leaving 16 bases between. The germline CDR1 and CDR2 sequences are MNHNS and SASEGT. CDR3: CASSTTKRASYEQYF. CDR3 bases: TGTGCCAGCAGCACGACGAAGCGCGCTTCCTACGAGCAGTACTTC.

The chain has TRBV28 and TRBJ2-7; tentative D call: TRBD1 (5 bases). The CDR3 contains 12 residues. Germline V CDR1 and CDR2: MDHEN, SYDVKM. V dropped 6 bases and J dropped 9 bases, with 15 bases sitting between them. CDR3 DNA: TGTGCCAGCAGCGTTGACAGCACTGGGCAGTACTTC. It is translated as CASSVDSTGQYF. Together with reference TRBV28 and TRBJ2-7, the CDR3 gives the full variable domain: DVKVTQSSRYLVKRTGEKVFLECVQDMDHENMFWYRQDPGLGLRLIYFSYDVKMKEKGDIPEGYSVSREKKERFSLILESASTNQTSMYLCASSVDSTGQYFGPGTRLTVT.

This clonotype was observed a few times. V gene TRBV7-9 combines with J gene TRBJ1-6; D is ambiguous. The V gene lost 4 bases and the J gene lost 7 bases, with 14 bases spanning the gap. Germline V CDR1 and CDR2: SEHNR, FQNEAQ (reference sequence). The CDR3 runs 15 residues. The CDR3 reads CASSYQGPSNSPLHF. The CDR3, as DNA: TGTGCCAGCAGCTACCAAGGACCCTCAAATTCACCCCTCCACTTT.

This clonotype has only a few counts. The genes are TRBV11-2 and TRBJ2-7; 8 bases fit TRBD2. Germline V gives CDR1 SGHAT, CDR2 FQNNGV. CDR3 length: 16 amino acids. V dropped 2 bases and J dropped 4; count of bases not matched to a gene: 10. The CDR3 region has the DNA TGTGCCAGCAGCTTACCCCACGGACTAGCTTCTTACGAGCAGTACTTC. This encodes CASSLPHGLASYEQYF.

The chain joins TRBV11-2 to TRBJ1-1; D not certain. The CDR3 is made up of 15 amino acids. The V gene lost 2 bases and the J gene lost 3 bases, with 13 bases spanning the gap. CDR1 is SGHAT, CDR2 FQNNGV, per germline. The CDR3 region is CASSLNGIRDTEAFF. The CDR3 DNA follows: TGTGCCAGCAGCTTAAATGGGATTAGGGACACTGAAGCTTTCTTT.

This clonotype was observed many times. The chain recombines TRBV27 with TRBJ1-2; D is unresolved. Germline-derived CDR1 and CDR2 are MNHEY and SMNVEV (reference sequence). The V end was cut by 6 bases, the J end by 4 bases, with 18 bases between. The CDR3 has 15 residues. The CDR3 coding sequence is TGTGCCAGCAGACTTTCGGGCGGGCGTTCCTATGGCTACACCTTC. Amino acids: CASRLSGGRSYGYTF.

This clonotype has ten or more counts. This chain connects TRBV28 to TRBJ1-4, with 8 bases identical to TRBD1. Unmatched junction bases numbered 8, after V lost 5 bases and J lost 3 bases. The CDR3 runs 16 residues. CDR1 and CDR2 (germline): MDHEN, SYDVKM. The CDR3 coding sequence is TGTGCCAGCAGTCCCCGGACAGGGCGGGCTAATGAAAAACTGTTTTTT. It codes for CASSPRTGRANEKLFF. Looking up the rest from reference TRBV28 and TRBJ1-4 gives the full variable domain: DVKVTQSSRYLVKRTGEKVFLECVQDMDHENMFWYRQDPGLGLRLIYFSYDVKMKEKGDIPEGYSVSREKKERFSLILESASTNQTSMYLCASSPRTGRANEKLFFGSGTQLSVL.

This clonotype showed up just a few times. CDR3 protein: CASSEGDRFDIQYF. The CDR3 DNA reads TGTGCCAGCAGTGAAGGGGACAGGTTTGACATTCAGTACTTC. V and J are TRBV6-1 and TRBJ2-4; 8 bases fit TRBD1. There are 14 residues in the CDR3. J was trimmed by 8 bases and V by 1 base; bases with no gene match: 4. Germline CDR1 MNHNS, CDR2 SASEGT.

V is TRBV20-1 and J is TRBJ2-3; possibly TRBD2 for D (5 bases). V gave up 3 bases and J gave up 1 base, with 14 bases separating them. The V gene's germline CDR1 is DFQATT and CDR2 SNEGSKA (reference sequence). The CDR3 sequence is 15 residues long. DNA for the CDR3: TGCAGTGCTAGTCGAACGGGAAGAGGCACAGATACGCAGTATTTT. Translated, it gives CSASRTGRGTDTQYF.

This clonotype has more than one count but fewer than ten. V is TRBV7-6 and J is TRBJ1-1, with 7 bases fitting TRBD1. With 4 bases clipped from V and 9 bases from J, the junction kept 17 bases outside the gene matches. The length of the CDR3 is 16 residues. CDR1 SGHVS and CDR2 FNYEAQ come from the germline V gene. Here the CDR3 reads CASSSTSQGGGSQAFF. For the CDR3, the DNA is TGTGCCAGCAGCTCGACCTCTCAGGGGGGTGGTTCTCAAGCTTTCTTT.

The table lists this clonotype with a few counts. This sequence joins TRBV7-2 and TRBJ1-2, with 7 bases lining up with TRBD1. After removal of 5 bases from V and 1 base from J, the junction contained 7 bases not matched to a gene. The CDR3 loop spans 15 amino acids. CDR1 SGHTA and CDR2 FQGNSA come from the germline V gene. The CDR3 loop is CASSPGTVDNYGYTF. CDR3 DNA sequence: TGTGCCAGCAGCCCAGGGACAGTGGATAACTATGGCTACACCTTC.

This clonotype showed up just once. The chain is built from TRBV19 and TRBJ1-5, with TRBD1 as a possible D gene (6 bases). Trimming left V 3 bases short and J 4 bases short, with 19 bases between. The CDR3 is 17 residues long. The germline gives CDR1 LNHDA, CDR2 SQIVND (reference sequence). The CDR3 here is CASSIRQAVQRNQPQHF. Written as DNA, the CDR3 is TGTGCCAGTAGTATCCGACAGGCCGTGCAGAGAAATCAGCCCCAGCATTTT.

The chain couples TRBV19 to TRBJ2-2; D might be TRBD1 (6 bases). Between the trimmed V and J ends, which lost 2 bases and 3 bases, there was a span of 13 bases. The CDR3 has 16 amino acids. The germline V gene has CDR1 LNHDA and CDR2 SQIVND (reference sequence). DNA of the CDR3: TGTGCCAGTAGTATACTCCGGGACACTTACACCGGGGAGCTGTTTTTT. Translating gives CASSILRDTYTGELFF. The entire variable domain, with the rest obtained from reference TRBV19 and TRBJ2-2, is as follows: DGGITQSPKYLFRKEGQNVTLSCEQNLNHDAMYWYRQDPGQGLRLIYYSQIVNDFQKGDIAEGYSVSREKKESFPLTVTSAQKNPTAFYLCASSILRDTYTGELFFGEGSRLTVL.

The genes are TRBV11-2 and TRBJ2-5, with 8 bases that match TRBD2. Germline V gene data show CDR1 as SGHAT and CDR2 as FQNNGV. V was clipped by 5 bases and J by 3 bases; unmatched bases: 8. The CDR3 runs to 15 residues. The chain's CDR3 is CASSQAGVEEETQYF. Written as DNA, the CDR3 is TGTGCCAGCAGCCAAGCGGGAGTTGAGGAAGAGACCCAGTACTTC.

This clonotype has a count of ten or more. The chain recombines TRBV12-3 or TRBV12-4 with TRBJ1-5; no clear D. This CDR3 comprises 13 residues. The V gene lost 3 bases and the J gene lost 5 bases, with 8 bases spanning the gap. This CDR3 is CASSFKVDQPQHF. Written as DNA, the CDR3 is TGTGCCAGCAGTTTTAAAGTGGATCAGCCCCAGCATTTT.

The rearrangement uses TRBV28 and TRBJ1-1; a possible D gene is TRBD1 (5 bases). CDR3 length equals 14 residues. The ends were cut back, 5 bases at V and 3 bases at J, with 13 bases in the middle. The germline gives CDR1 MDHEN, CDR2 SYDVKM. DNA of the CDR3: TGTGCCAGCAGTCCGGGGACGTCGTACACTGAAGCTTTCTTT. Translating gives CASSPGTSYTEAFF.

To note about this clonotype: A read error is likely, as this CDR3 ends without the conserved phenylalanine or tryptophan. The genes are TRBV12-3 or TRBV12-4 and TRBJ1-5; D possibly corresponds to TRBD1 (5 bases). The CDR3 spans 14 residues. Trimming cost V 5 bases and J 2 bases, with 10 bases left between them. The CDR3 bases are TGTGCCAGCAGTGGGGCCCGGGGCAATCAGCCCCAGCATCTT. Its translation: CASSGARGNQPQHL.

The CDR3 region has the DNA TGCAGTGCCCGGGGGCGGGAGGGCGGTGGTGAGCAGTTCTTC. Translating gives CSARGREGGGEQFF. The chain carries TRBV20-1 and TRBJ2-1, with TRBD2 matching 9 bases. Germline CDR1 reads DFQATT; CDR2 reads SNEGSKA (reference sequence). This CDR3 is built from 14 residues. J gave up 9 bases and V 6 bases, and 12 bases lay outside the gene matches.

The chain employs TRBV6-2 or TRBV6-3 and TRBJ2-5; D is perhaps TRBD1 (5 bases). This CDR3 contains 15 residues. Germline V gives CDR1 MNHEY, CDR2 SVGEGT. Trimming took 2 bases from V and 6 from J, leaving 16 bases between them. The DNA of the CDR3 is TGTGCCAGCAGTTACCCAGTAGGGGTTAAAAAGACCCAGTACTTC. Protein sequence: CASSYPVGVKKTQYF.

J is TRBJ1-3 and V is TRBV11-2; D not resolved. V gave up 5 bases and J gave up 0 bases, with 14 bases separating them. This CDR3 is built from 16 residues. Germline loops: CDR1 SGHAT, CDR2 FQNNGV. The CDR3 DNA reads as TGTGCCAGCAGCGCCATAGACACTTTCTCTGGAAACACCATATATTTT. This encodes CASSAIDTFSGNTIYF.

This clonotype appeared a single time. The chain employs TRBV7-9 and TRBJ1-1; no definite D call. Between the trimmed V and J ends, which lost 1 base and 7 bases, there was a span of 16 bases. Germline V lookup: CDR1 SEHNR, CDR2 FQNEAQ (reference sequence). This CDR3 has 15 residues. The CDR3 loop is CASSLVFGPEDEAFF. The CDR3 coding sequence is TGTGCCAGCAGCTTAGTCTTCGGGCCGGAGGATGAAGCTTTCTTT.

This chain uses TRBV29-1 with TRBJ1-1, with 7 positions matching TRBD1. This CDR3 has 15 residues. The junction had 9 bases not matched to a gene; V was cut back by 5 bases and J by 0 bases. CDR1 and CDR2 from the germline V gene are SQVTM and ANQGSEA. DNA for the CDR3: TGCAGCGTTCGGGACAGAGGGGCCATGAACACTGAAGCTTTCTTT. It translates to CSVRDRGAMNTEAFF. Drawing the rest from reference TRBV29-1 and TRBJ1-1, the complete variable domain is SAVISQKPSRDICQRGTSLTIQCQVDSQVTMMFWYRQQPGQSLTLIATANQGSEATYESGFVIDKFPISRPNLTFSTLTVSNMSPEDSSIYLCSVRDRGAMNTEAFFGQGTRLTVV.

The rearrangement joins TRBV18 to TRBJ2-7, with TRBD1 identical over 10 bases. The CDR3 is 13 amino acids. V was pared by 11 bases and J by 6 bases, with 10 bases of the junction left unmatched. Germline V gene sequence: CDR1 KGHSH, CDR2 LQKENI. Here the CDR3 reads CAPSPGQGSEQYF. For the CDR3, the DNA is TGTGCCCCTTCCCCGGGACAGGGGTCCGAGCAGTACTTC.